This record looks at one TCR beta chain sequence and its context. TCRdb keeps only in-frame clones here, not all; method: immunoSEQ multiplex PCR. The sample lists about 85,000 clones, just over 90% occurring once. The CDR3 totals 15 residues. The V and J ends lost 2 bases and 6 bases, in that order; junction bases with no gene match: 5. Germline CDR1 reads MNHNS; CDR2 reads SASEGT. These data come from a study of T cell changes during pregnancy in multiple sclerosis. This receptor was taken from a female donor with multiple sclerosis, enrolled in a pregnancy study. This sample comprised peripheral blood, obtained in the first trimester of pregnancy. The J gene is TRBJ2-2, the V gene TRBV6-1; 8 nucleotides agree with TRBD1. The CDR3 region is CASSERQGLAGELFF. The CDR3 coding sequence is TGTGCCAGCAGTGAACGACAGGGGTTGGCCGGGGAGCTGTTTTTT.